The 8 T cell receptor beta chains reported below all come from one sample, sequenced in a study of T cells in Graves' hyperthyroidism and ophthalmopathy. It was RNA transcripts that yielded the amplified TCR beta CDR3 regions. First-round RT-PCR with HTBI primers amplified the TCR CDR3 region. MiXCR, run by TCRdb on the multiplex PCR reads, gives a single entry per CDR3 protein. The sample holds about 500,000 distinct CDR3 sequences, around 15% seen once. The sequenced material came from blood. The origin of the receptors is a woman under 30 with Graves' hyperthyroidism.

This clonotype was detected only a few times. The chain couples TRBV10-3 to TRBJ2-1; 8 bases are a match to TRBD2. CDR1 is ENHRY and CDR2 is SYGVKD in the germline V gene. CDR3 size: 14 residues. V lost 4 bases and J lost 5; bases outside the gene matches: 4. CDR3 sequence (DNA): TGTGCCATCAGTGGTAGCGGGGCACACAATGAGCAGTTCTTC. Its protein is CAISGSGAHNEQFF.

With regard to this clonotype: A much larger clone differs from this one at a single base, so this may be a read error. This chain uses TRBV3-1 with TRBJ1-6; TRBD1 is a possible D gene (5 bases). The CDR3 has 16 amino acids. Germline CDR1 LGHDT, CDR2 YNNKEL (reference sequence). The CDR3 region has the DNA TGTGCCAGCAGCCAAGATCTCGGGGGAGGGTATTCACCCCGCCACTTT. Translating gives CASSQDLGGGYSPRHF.

Ten or more counts support this clonotype. V usage is TRBV11-3 and J usage is TRBJ1-1; D gene ambiguous. The length of the CDR3 is 12 residues. V gave up 4 bases and J gave up 10 bases, with 13 bases separating them. The germline gives CDR1 SGHNT, CDR2 YENEEA. The CDR3 coding sequence is TGTGCCAGCAGCTACCGGTCGGACGCAGCTTTCTTT. This codes for CASSYRSDAAFF.

Ten or more counts support this clonotype. The chain couples TRBV5-6 to TRBJ1-6; 9 bases map to TRBD1. The V gene end was trimmed by 1 base and the J gene end by 10 bases; junction bases not matched to a gene: 6. The CDR3 consists of 15 residues. Germline lookup yields CDR1 SGHDT and CDR2 YYEEEE. CDR3 residues: CASSLTGQGKSPLHF. CDR3 DNA sequence: TGTGCCAGCAGCTTGACGGGACAGGGAAAATCACCCCTCCACTTT.

Only a few counts were recorded for this clonotype. The chain recombines TRBV5-1 with TRBJ2-1; the match to TRBD2 covers 8 bases. CDR3 length: 14 residues. Losses at the gene ends were 4 bases for V and 5 bases for J; bases not matched to a gene: 5. The V gene's germline CDR1 is SGHRS and CDR2 YFSETQ. The DNA of the CDR3 is TGCGCCAGCAGCCTCGGGAGGGTTAACAATGAGCAGTTCTTC. Its translation is CASSLGRVNNEQFF.

This clonotype was observed a few times. V gene TRBV19 combines with J gene TRBJ1-5, with D perhaps TRBD1 (5 bases). V shed 10 bases and J shed 1 base, with 14 bases lying between them. This CDR3 comprises 14 residues. Germline V gives CDR1 LNHDA, CDR2 SQIVND (reference sequence). The CDR3 DNA follows: TGTGCCACCAGGGAGGGTTTAAGCAATCAGCCCCAGCATTTT. Its protein is CATREGLSNQPQHF.

In its sample, this clonotype was seen many times. The germline gene is not matched at one end of the junction; a read error may be the cause. The rearrangement joins TRBV5-1 to TRBJ2-3; D is unclear. Germline-derived CDR1 and CDR2 are SGHRS and YFSETQ. The CDR3 spans 11 residues. The CDR3 here is CASSITDTQYF. The CDR3 DNA is TGTGCCAGCAGTATCACAGATACGCAGTATTTT.

The chain combines TRBV18 with TRBJ1-1, with D maybe TRBD1 (6 bases). The CDR3 is 14 amino acids. The germline V gene encodes CDR1 KGHSH and CDR2 LQKENI. The V and J ends lost 4 bases and 5 bases respectively, with 14 bases between them. In nucleotides, the CDR3 is TGTGCCAGCTCACTGACAGGCTACCTAACTGAAGCTTTCTTT. Translating gives CASSLTGYLTEAFF.